These T cell receptor beta chains were read from a single sample in a study of TIL therapy for anti-PD-1-resistant metastatic lung cancer. The protocol was immunoSEQ multiplex PCR, while the TCRdb copy is restricted to in-frame clones and leaves out a portion. The sample carries 60,000 or so clones, approximately 69% recorded once. The sequencing here drew on blood, taken at baseline. Receptors originate from a person between 25 and 80 years old with non-small cell lung cancer. Both conserved end residues are part of each CDR3. The D gene is left open where the match is weak. Size is stated for part of the rows, as once, few or many counts, or as a class when the clone is expanded.

D gene: TRBD2; clone size: .; V gene: TRBV19; J gene: TRBJ2-1; CDR3 protein: CASSLAGSYNEQFF; CDR3 DNA: TGTGCCAGTAGCTTAGCGGGGAGCTACAATGAGCAGTTCTTC
D gene: .; clone size: .; V gene: TRBV7-6; J gene: TRBJ2-3; CDR3 protein: CASSTRLLSTDTQYF; CDR3 DNA: TGTGCCAGCAGCACCCGACTGCTCTCGACAGATACGCAGTATTTT
D gene: TRBD1; clone size: .; V gene: TRBV11-2; J gene: TRBJ2-2; CDR3 protein: CASRSTGGLTGELFF; CDR3 DNA: TGTGCCAGCAGATCGACAGGGGGCCTAACCGGGGAGCTGTTTTTT
D gene: .; clone size: few; V gene: TRBV19; J gene: TRBJ1-2; CDR3 protein: CASRTGNNYGYTF; CDR3 DNA: TGTGCCAGTAGAACCGGGAATAACTATGGCTACACCTTC
D gene: TRBD1; clone size: few; V gene: TRBV5-1; J gene: TRBJ1-2; CDR3 protein: CASSLDGQGPRYGYTF; CDR3 DNA: TGCGCCAGCAGCTTAGACGGACAGGGCCCCCGCTATGGCTACACCTTC
D gene: .; clone size: .; V gene: TRBV7-9; J gene: TRBJ1-2; CDR3 protein: CASSLGNGYTF; CDR3 DNA: TGTGCCAGCAGCTTAGGGAATGGCTACACCTTC
D gene: TRBD1; clone size: .; V gene: TRBV28; J gene: TRBJ1-5; CDR3 protein: CASSLAPSGTGVQHF; CDR3 DNA: TGTGCCAGCAGTCTTGCCCCTTCCGGGACAGGGGTTCAGCATTTT
D gene: TRBD2; clone size: .; V gene: TRBV5-5; J gene: TRBJ2-3; CDR3 protein: CASRLAGTTDTQYF; CDR3 DNA: TGTGCCAGCCGACTAGCGGGAACCACAGATACGCAGTATTTT
D gene: TRBD1; clone size: few; V gene: TRBV19; J gene: TRBJ1-1; CDR3 protein: CASSITGAYTEAFF; CDR3 DNA: TGTGCCAGTAGCATTACAGGGGCCTACACTGAAGCTTTCTTT
D gene: TRBD2; clone size: once; V gene: TRBV5-1; J gene: TRBJ2-5; CDR3 protein: CASSYLTSGELETQYF; CDR3 DNA: TGCGCCAGCAGCTACCTGACTAGCGGGGAGTTAGAGACCCAGTACTTC
D gene: .; clone size: few; V gene: TRBV6-5; J gene: TRBJ2-5; CDR3 protein: CASSYSGQETQYF; CDR3 DNA: TGTGCCAGCAGTTACTCCGGCCAAGAGACCCAGTACTTC
D gene: .; clone size: few; V gene: TRBV11-3; J gene: TRBJ1-1; CDR3 protein: CASSLGRGGTEAFF; CDR3 DNA: TGTGCCAGCAGCTTAGGCAGGGGAGGCACTGAAGCTTTCTTT
D gene: .; clone size: .; V gene: TRBV5-6; J gene: TRBJ1-5; CDR3 protein: CASSLYEGHEYSNQPQHF; CDR3 DNA: TGTGCCAGCAGCTTGTATGAGGGGCACGAATATAGCAATCAGCCCCAGCATTTT
D gene: .; clone size: .; V gene: TRBV18; J gene: TRBJ2-3; CDR3 protein: CASSPIDSSTADTQYF; CDR3 DNA: TGTGCCAGCTCACCGATCGACTCTTCAACGGCAGATACGCAGTATTTT
D gene: TRBD1; clone size: .; V gene: TRBV11-1; J gene: TRBJ2-7; CDR3 protein: CASSRQGKEQYF; CDR3 DNA: TGTGCCAGCAGCAGACAGGGGAAGGAGCAGTACTTC
D gene: TRBD2; clone size: .; V gene: TRBV4-2; J gene: TRBJ2-2; CDR3 protein: CASSQGPSGASNTGELFF; CDR3 DNA: TGTGCCAGCAGCCAAGGGCCTAGCGGGGCATCGAACACCGGGGAGCTGTTTTTT
D gene: TRBD1; clone size: .; V gene: TRBV4-1; J gene: TRBJ1-5; CDR3 protein: CASSQAGGRQPQHF; CDR3 DNA: TGCGCCAGCAGCCAAGCAGGGGGACGCCAGCCCCAGCATTTT
D gene: .; clone size: .; V gene: TRBV30; J gene: TRBJ2-5; CDR3 protein: CAWSEPQETQYF; CDR3 DNA: TGTGCCTGGAGTGAGCCCCAAGAGACCCAGTACTTC
D gene: .; clone size: .; V gene: TRBV5-4; J gene: TRBJ1-5; CDR3 protein: CASSLWQSNQPQHF; CDR3 DNA: TGTGCCAGCAGCTTATGGCAGAGCAATCAGCCCCAGCATTTT
D gene: TRBD1; clone size: .; V gene: TRBV2; J gene: TRBJ1-1; CDR3 protein: CASSQRTGNTEAFF; CDR3 DNA: TGTGCCAGCAGTCAAAGGACAGGGAACACTGAAGCTTTCTTT
D gene: .; clone size: few; V gene: TRBV11-1; J gene: TRBJ1-2; CDR3 protein: CASSLRGGRYGYTF; CDR3 DNA: TGTGCCAGCAGCTTACGGGGAGGCCGCTATGGCTACACCTTC
D gene: TRBD1; clone size: .; V gene: TRBV5-8; J gene: TRBJ2-1; CDR3 protein: CASSPGTVSSYNEQFF; CDR3 DNA: TGTGCCAGCAGCCCCGGGACAGTATCTTCCTACAATGAGCAGTTCTTC
D gene: TRBD2; clone size: .; V gene: TRBV30; J gene: TRBJ2-4; CDR3 protein: CAWTLAGGVRNIQYF; CDR3 DNA: TGTGCCTGGACCCTAGCGGGAGGGGTTAGAAACATTCAGTACTTC
D gene: .; clone size: .; V gene: TRBV21-1; J gene: TRBJ1-3; CDR3 protein: CASSKTRGSGNTIYF; CDR3 DNA: TGTGCCAGCAGCAAGACTAGGGGATCTGGAAACACCATATATTTT
D gene: .; clone size: .; V gene: TRBV5-1; J gene: TRBJ2-3; CDR3 protein: CASSLVDTTDTQYF; CDR3 DNA: TGCGCCAGCAGCTTGGTGGACACCACAGATACGCAGTATTTT
D gene: .; clone size: .; V gene: TRBV6-1; J gene: TRBJ2-6; CDR3 protein: CASGGGGGANVLTF; CDR3 DNA: TGTGCCAGCGGAGGGGGTGGTGGGGCCAACGTCCTGACTTTC
D gene: .; clone size: .; V gene: TRBV30; J gene: TRBJ1-1; CDR3 protein: CAWRGATPYEAFF; CDR3 DNA: TGTGCCTGGAGAGGGGCGACACCTTATGAAGCTTTCTTT
D gene: .; clone size: .; V gene: TRBV10-3; J gene: TRBJ2-7; CDR3 protein: CAIADSLYEQYF; CDR3 DNA: TGTGCCATCGCGGACAGCCTCTACGAGCAGTACTTC
D gene: .; clone size: .; V gene: TRBV11-2; J gene: TRBJ2-7; CDR3 protein: CASSLRSGGSYEQYF; CDR3 DNA: TGTGCCAGCAGCTTAAGGTCAGGGGGGTCCTACGAGCAGTACTTC
D gene: .; clone size: .; V gene: TRBV6-1; J gene: TRBJ1-3; CDR3 protein: CASSDQIGNTIYF; CDR3 DNA: TGTGCCAGCAGTGACCAAATTGGAAACACCATATATTTT
D gene: .; clone size: .; V gene: TRBV10-2; J gene: TRBJ2-3; CDR3 protein: CASSERIPIPDTQYF; CDR3 DNA: TGCGCCAGCAGTGAGAGAATTCCTATCCCAGATACGCAGTATTTT
D gene: .; clone size: few; V gene: TRBV10-1; J gene: TRBJ2-2; CDR3 protein: CASSAITGELFF; CDR3 DNA: TGCGCCAGCAGTGCTATCACCGGGGAGCTGTTTTTT
D gene: .; clone size: few; V gene: TRBV5-4; J gene: TRBJ1-4; CDR3 protein: CASSRGGEEGEKLFF; CDR3 DNA: TGTGCCAGCAGCCGTGGAGGGGAGGAGGGAGAAAAACTGTTTTTT
D gene: .; clone size: .; V gene: TRBV11-3; J gene: TRBJ1-1; CDR3 protein: CASSLARGRRTEAFF; CDR3 DNA: TGTGCCAGCAGTCTCGCACGGGGTCGGCGGACTGAAGCTTTCTTT
D gene: .; clone size: few; V gene: TRBV30; J gene: TRBJ1-3; CDR3 protein: CAWSPFNGNTIYF; CDR3 DNA: TGTGCCTGGAGTCCCTTCAATGGAAACACCATATATTTT
D gene: .; clone size: .; V gene: TRBV5-1; J gene: TRBJ1-6; CDR3 protein: CASSLDVGENSPLHF; CDR3 DNA: TGCGCCAGCAGTCTCGACGTCGGGGAAAATTCACCCCTCCACTTT
D gene: .; clone size: few; V gene: TRBV12-5; J gene: TRBJ1-3; CDR3 protein: CASGLLTGYGNTIYF; CDR3 DNA: TGTGCTAGTGGTTTGTTAACAGGGTACGGAAACACCATATATTTT
D gene: .; clone size: few; V gene: TRBV20-1; J gene: TRBJ1-1; CDR3 protein: CSARGDTEAFF; CDR3 DNA: TGCAGTGCCAGGGGTGACACTGAAGCTTTCTTT
D gene: .; clone size: .; V gene: TRBV23-1; J gene: TRBJ1-5; CDR3 protein: CASSHLLSGTTRAYRNQPQHF; CDR3 DNA: TGCGCCAGCAGTCATCTTCTGTCGGGTACAACCCGGGCATATCGCAATCAGCCCCAGCATTTT
D gene: .; clone size: .; V gene: TRBV11-1; J gene: TRBJ2-7; CDR3 protein: CASSLAGLGSYEQYF; CDR3 DNA: TGTGCCAGCAGCTTAGCGGGACTCGGTTCCTACGAGCAGTACTTC
D gene: TRBD2; clone size: .; V gene: TRBV30; J gene: TRBJ2-3; CDR3 protein: CAWKKAGRTDTQYF; CDR3 DNA: TGTGCCTGGAAAAAAGCGGGACGCACAGATACGCAGTATTTT
D gene: .; clone size: .; V gene: TRBV10-2; J gene: TRBJ2-3; CDR3 protein: CASSESPYTQYF; CDR3 DNA: TGCGCCAGCAGTGAGTCCCCTTATACGCAGTATTTT